The entry below describes one T cell receptor (beta chain). This CDR3 is built from 14 residues. Germline CDR1 is MNHEY and CDR2 is SVGEGT. Germline trimming cut 4 bases from V and 3 bases from J; bases unmatched to any gene: 6. The data stem from a study of blood T cell repertoires in COVID-19. Looking at the study overall: Sites in the United States, Italy and Spain provided acute and convalescent COVID-19 samples.

Method: immunoSEQ multiplex PCR; TCRdb's copy keeps in-frame clones and lacks some. The sample lists some 130,000 clones, around 89% occurring once. One Seattle source followed patients from active infection through their disease course. Sequenced material: peripheral blood. V usage is TRBV6-2 or TRBV6-3 and J usage is TRBJ2-7; TRBD1 agrees at 7 bases. The source of this sequence is a man between 60 and 75 years old with COVID-19, enrolled during active disease. The CDR3 loop reads CASSSGGRGYEQYF. The CDR3 coding sequence is TGTGCCAGCAGTTCAGGGGGTAGAGGCTACGAGCAGTACTTC.